The following is a T cell receptor (beta chain) sequence with its context. No antigen is known for it. Pools of viral peptides were used by the ViraFEST assay to expand antigen-specific CD4+ T cells ahead of sequencing. Researchers isolated CD4+ T cells once approximately eleven days of culture had elapsed. Every participant took two doses of the BNT162b2 or mRNA-1273 vaccine. Approximately 2 million PBMC were seeded per well and grown in the presence of 9 to 10 IU/ml IL-2 and about 10 ug/ml peptides. TCRdb keeps only in-frame clones here, not all; method: immunoSEQ multiplex PCR. The repertoire holds roughly 70,000 clones, with under 85% as singletons. These data belong to a study of vaccination effects on CD4 cells after COVID-19. Study details: Samples were taken post-vaccine, and their median timing was 72 days after the second dose.

The germline V and J ends were trimmed by 4 bases and 5 bases, with 13 bases remaining between them. This CDR3 is 15 amino acids long. Per the germline V gene, CDR1 is KGHDR and CDR2 is SFDVKD. The chain combines TRBV24-1 with TRBJ2-2; D remains unclear. The clonotype was recovered from a human donor who received a COVID-19 vaccine. The specimen was CD4+ T cells from PBMCs cultured with HCoV-OC43 spike peptides, collected after COVID-19 vaccination. Subset noted: HCoV-OC43 spike overlapping peptide pool stimulation. The DNA for the CDR3 is TGTGCCACCAGTGACCCCCGGAGACGTACCGGGGAGCTGTTTTTT. Amino acids: CATSDPRRRTGELFF.